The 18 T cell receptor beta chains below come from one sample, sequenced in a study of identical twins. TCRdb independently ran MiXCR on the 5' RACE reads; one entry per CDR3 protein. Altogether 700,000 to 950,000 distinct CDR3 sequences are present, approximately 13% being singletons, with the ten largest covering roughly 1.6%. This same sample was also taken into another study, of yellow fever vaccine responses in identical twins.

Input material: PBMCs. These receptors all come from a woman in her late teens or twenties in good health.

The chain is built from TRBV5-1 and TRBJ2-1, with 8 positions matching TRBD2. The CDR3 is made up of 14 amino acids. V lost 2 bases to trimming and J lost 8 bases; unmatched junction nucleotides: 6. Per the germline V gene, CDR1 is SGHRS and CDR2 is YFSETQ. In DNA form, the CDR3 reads TGCGCCAGCAGCTTAACGACTAGCGTCGATGAGCAGTTCTTC. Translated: CASSLTTSVDEQFF.

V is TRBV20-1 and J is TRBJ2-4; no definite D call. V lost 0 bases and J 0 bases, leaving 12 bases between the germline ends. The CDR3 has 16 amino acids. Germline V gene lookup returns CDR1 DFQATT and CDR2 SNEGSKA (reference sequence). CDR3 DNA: TGCAGTGCTAGAGAAGGAGACGGGCTAGCCAAAAACATTCAGTACTTC. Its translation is CSAREGDGLAKNIQYF.

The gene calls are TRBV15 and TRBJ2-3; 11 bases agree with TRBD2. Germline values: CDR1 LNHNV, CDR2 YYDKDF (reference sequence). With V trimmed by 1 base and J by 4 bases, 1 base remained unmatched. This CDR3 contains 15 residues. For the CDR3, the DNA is TGTGCCACCAGCAGAGGGGGACTAGCGGCAGATACGCAGTATTTT. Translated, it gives CATSRGGLAADTQYF.

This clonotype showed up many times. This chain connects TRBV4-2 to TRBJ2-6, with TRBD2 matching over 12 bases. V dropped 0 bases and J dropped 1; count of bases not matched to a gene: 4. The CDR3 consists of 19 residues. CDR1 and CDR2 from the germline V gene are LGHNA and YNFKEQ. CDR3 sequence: CASSQEGLAGGSGANVLTF. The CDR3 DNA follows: TGTGCCAGCAGCCAAGAGGGACTAGCGGGTGGTTCTGGGGCCAACGTCCTGACTTTC.

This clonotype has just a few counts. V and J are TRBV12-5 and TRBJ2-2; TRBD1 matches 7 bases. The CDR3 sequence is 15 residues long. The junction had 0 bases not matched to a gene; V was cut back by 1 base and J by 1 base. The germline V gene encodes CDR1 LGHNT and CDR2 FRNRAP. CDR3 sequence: CASGLGQGNTGELFF. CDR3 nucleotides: TGTGCTAGTGGTTTGGGACAGGGGAACACCGGGGAGCTGTTTTTT.

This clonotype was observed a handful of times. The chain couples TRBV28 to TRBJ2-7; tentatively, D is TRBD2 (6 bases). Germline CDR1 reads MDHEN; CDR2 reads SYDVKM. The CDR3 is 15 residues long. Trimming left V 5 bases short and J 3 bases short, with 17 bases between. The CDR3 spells CASSLIQGLSYEQYF. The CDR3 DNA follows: TGTGCCAGCAGTCTTATCCAGGGACTTAGCTACGAGCAGTACTTC.

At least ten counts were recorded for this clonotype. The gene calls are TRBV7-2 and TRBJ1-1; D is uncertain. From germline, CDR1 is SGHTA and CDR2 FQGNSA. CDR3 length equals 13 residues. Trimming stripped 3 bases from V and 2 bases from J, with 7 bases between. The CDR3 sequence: CASSFGRNTEAFF. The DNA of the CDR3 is TGTGCCAGCAGCTTCGGCAGAAACACTGAAGCTTTCTTT.

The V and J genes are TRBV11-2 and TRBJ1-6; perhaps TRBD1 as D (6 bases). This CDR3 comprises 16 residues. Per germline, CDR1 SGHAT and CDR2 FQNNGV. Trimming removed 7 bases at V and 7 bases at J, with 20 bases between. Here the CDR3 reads CASTISGQGWNSPLHF. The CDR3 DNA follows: TGTGCCAGCACCATCTCGGGGCAGGGGTGGAATTCACCCCTCCACTTT. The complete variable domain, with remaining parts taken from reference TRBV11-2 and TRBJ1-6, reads EAGVAQSPRYKIIEKRQSVAFWCNPISGHATLYWYQQILGQGPKLLIQFQNNGVVDDSQLPKDRFSAERLKGVDSTLKIQPAKLEDSAVYLCASTISGQGWNSPLHFGNGTRLTVT.

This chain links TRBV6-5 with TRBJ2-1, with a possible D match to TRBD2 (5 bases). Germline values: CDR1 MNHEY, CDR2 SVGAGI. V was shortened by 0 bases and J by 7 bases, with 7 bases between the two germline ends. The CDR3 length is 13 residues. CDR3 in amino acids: CASSYSGVNEQFF. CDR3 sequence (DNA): TGTGCCAGCAGTTACTCGGGAGTGAATGAGCAGTTCTTC.

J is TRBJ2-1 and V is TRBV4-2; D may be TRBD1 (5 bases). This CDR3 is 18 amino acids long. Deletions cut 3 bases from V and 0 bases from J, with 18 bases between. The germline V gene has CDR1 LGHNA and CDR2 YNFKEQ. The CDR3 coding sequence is TGTGCCAGCAGCCAGGACAACAGTCTACCAAGCTCCTACAATGAGCAGTTCTTC. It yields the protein CASSQDNSLPSSYNEQFF.

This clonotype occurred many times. For the CDR3, the DNA is TGCGCCAGCAGCCCGACTAGCCCCTCCTACAATGAGCAGTTCTTC. This gives the protein CASSPTSPSYNEQFF. V and J are TRBV5-1 and TRBJ2-1; 7 nucleotides align to TRBD2. The CDR3 has 15 amino acids. Germline V lookup: CDR1 SGHRS, CDR2 YFSETQ. The trim removed 4 bases at V and 0 bases at J, leaving 4 bases unmatched.

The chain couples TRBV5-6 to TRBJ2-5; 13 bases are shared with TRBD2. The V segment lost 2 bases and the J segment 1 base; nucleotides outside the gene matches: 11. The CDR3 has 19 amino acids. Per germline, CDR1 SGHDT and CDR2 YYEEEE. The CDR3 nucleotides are TGTGCCAGCAGCTTCCTTTATGGGACTAGCGGGAAGGGCCAAGAGACCCAGTACTTC. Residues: CASSFLYGTSGKGQETQYF.

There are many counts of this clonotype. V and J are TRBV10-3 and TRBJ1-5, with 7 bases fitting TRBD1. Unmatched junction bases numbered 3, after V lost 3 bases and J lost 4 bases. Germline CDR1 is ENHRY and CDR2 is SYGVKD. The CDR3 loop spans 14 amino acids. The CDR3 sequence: CAISDGTVNQPQHF. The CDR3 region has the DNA TGTGCCATCAGTGACGGGACAGTTAATCAGCCCCAGCATTTT.

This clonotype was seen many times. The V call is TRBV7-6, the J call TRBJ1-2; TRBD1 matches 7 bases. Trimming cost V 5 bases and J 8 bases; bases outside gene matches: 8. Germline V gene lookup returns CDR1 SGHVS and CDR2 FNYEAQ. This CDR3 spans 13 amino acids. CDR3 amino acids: CASSPDRARGYTF. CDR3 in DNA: TGTGCCAGCAGCCCTGACAGGGCCCGGGGCTACACCTTC.

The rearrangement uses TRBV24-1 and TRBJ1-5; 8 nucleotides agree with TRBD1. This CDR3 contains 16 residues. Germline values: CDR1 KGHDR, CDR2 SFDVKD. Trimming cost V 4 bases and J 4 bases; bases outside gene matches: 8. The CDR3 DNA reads TGTGCCACCAGTGACCCCCGAACAGGGGGTAATCAGCCCCAGCATTTT. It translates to CATSDPRTGGNQPQHF.

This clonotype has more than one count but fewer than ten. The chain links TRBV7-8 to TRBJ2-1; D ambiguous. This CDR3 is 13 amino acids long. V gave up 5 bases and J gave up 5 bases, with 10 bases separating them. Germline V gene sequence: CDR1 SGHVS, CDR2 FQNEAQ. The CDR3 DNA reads TGTGCCAGCAGCCCCAACCCTGACAATGAGCAGTTCTTC. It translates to CASSPNPDNEQFF.

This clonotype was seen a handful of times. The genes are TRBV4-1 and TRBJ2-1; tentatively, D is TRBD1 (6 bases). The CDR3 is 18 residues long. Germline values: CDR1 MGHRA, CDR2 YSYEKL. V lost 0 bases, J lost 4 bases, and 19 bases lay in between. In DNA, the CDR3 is TGCGCCAGCAGCCAAGATGAGATGGGGGCAGGGGATTACAATGAGCAGTTCTTC. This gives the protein CASSQDEMGAGDYNEQFF.

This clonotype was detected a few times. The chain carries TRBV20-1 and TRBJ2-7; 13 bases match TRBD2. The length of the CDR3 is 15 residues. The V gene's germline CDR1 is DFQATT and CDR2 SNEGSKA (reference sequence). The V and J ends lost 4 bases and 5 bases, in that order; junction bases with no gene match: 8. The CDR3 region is CSATQTSGRLDEQYF. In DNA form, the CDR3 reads TGCAGTGCTACCCAGACTAGCGGGAGGCTCGACGAGCAGTACTTC.